This T cell receptor beta chain was recorded in a study of post-analysis software for immune sequencing data. Looking at the study overall: Several disease courses (relapsing-remitting, secondary progressive and progressive-relapsing) of multiple sclerosis were included.

As for this clonotype: The antigen is undetermined.

The CDR3 has 14 residues. Germline V lookup: CDR1 SGHRS, CDR2 YFSETQ. The V gene end was trimmed by 7 bases and the J gene end by 6 bases; junction bases not matched to a gene: 5. Study-level points and caveats: A significant reduction in normalized Chao1 diversity was observed in multiple sclerosis patients versus controls. Analysis by F measure revealed that same-batch samples clustered strongly together. Higher frequency in patients than in controls was seen for roughly five TRBV segments, with TRBV5-6, TRBV5-1 and TRBV20-1 among them.

Libraries were made from TCR beta cDNA, and they carried unique molecular identifiers. Input amounts of about 0.85 to 10 million T cells were used. These gave about 500,000 cDNA molecules, so each molecule approximated one T cell. One entry per CDR3 protein results from TCRdb running MiXCR on the PCR reads. Of 700,000 to 800,000 distinct CDR3 sequences in the sample, just under 30% were seen once. The sample taken for sequencing was blood. The chain couples TRBV5-1 to TRBJ2-2, with 11 bases that match TRBD1. The clonotype originates from a girl between 10 and 17 years old with multiple sclerosis. CDR3 sequence (DNA): TGCGCCAGCCGGGACAGGGGGTCTTCCGGGGAGCTGTTTTTT. Its translation is CASRDRGSSGELFF.